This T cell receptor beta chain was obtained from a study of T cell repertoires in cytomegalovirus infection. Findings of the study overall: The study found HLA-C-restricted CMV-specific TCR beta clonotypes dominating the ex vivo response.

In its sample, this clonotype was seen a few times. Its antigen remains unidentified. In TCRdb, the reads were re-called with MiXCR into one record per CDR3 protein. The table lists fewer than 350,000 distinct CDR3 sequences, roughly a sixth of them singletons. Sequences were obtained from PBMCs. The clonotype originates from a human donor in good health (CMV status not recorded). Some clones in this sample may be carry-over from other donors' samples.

The CDR3: CASSLVGGPSYEQYF. Written as DNA, the CDR3 is TGTGCCAGCAGCTTAGTTGGGGGTCCATCCTACGAGCAGTACTTC. This chain connects TRBV7-8 to TRBJ2-7; D is tentatively TRBD1 or TRBD2 (5 bases each). Germline V CDR1 and CDR2: SGHVS, FQNEAQ. Trimming shortened V by 1 base and J by 1 base, and 11 bases separated the two germline ends. The CDR3 is 15 amino acids.